These 25 T cell receptor beta chains came from one sample sequenced in a study of beta chain features in type 1 diabetes. Study-level points and caveats: Within each of all four CD4+ subsets, Type 1 diabetes patients had TCRB CDR3s that were moderately but significantly shorter.

Expressed TCRB transcripts were sequenced after all isolated RNA was converted to cDNA. The assay was immunoSEQ multiplex PCR, and TCRdb's table has in-frame clones only and misses some. The sample holds 250,000 or so clones, roughly 21% seen once. Their cognate antigens are unknown. Material: naive CD4+ T cells from blood. The receptor set was obtained from a woman in her thirties or forties with type 1 diabetes.

The chain recombines TRBV29-1 with TRBJ2-7; D might be TRBD2 (5 bases). CDR1 is SQVTM, CDR2 ANQGSEA, per germline. V dropped 4 bases and J dropped 3 bases, with 10 bases sitting between them. The CDR3 has 12 amino acids. CDR3 in amino acids: CSVGPGGYEQYF. In nucleotides, the CDR3 is TGCAGCGTTGGTCCTGGAGGCTACGAGCAGTACTTC.

The J gene is TRBJ1-2, the V gene TRBV30; D is unresolved. V was clipped by 2 bases and J by 8 bases, with 12 bases between them. This CDR3 is built from 12 residues. The germline gives CDR1 GTSNPN, CDR2 SVGIG (reference sequence). Here the CDR3 DNA reads TGTGCCTGGAGTCCCGGGGTAGGGGGCTACACCTTC. Its protein product is CAWSPGVGGYTF.

The chain couples TRBV29-1 to TRBJ1-3; D remains unclear. CDR1 and CDR2 from the germline V gene are SQVTM and ANQGSEA. With 6 bases removed from V and 0 bases from J, the gap between germline ends came to 9 bases. The CDR3 has 13 residues. In DNA, the CDR3 is TGCAGCGTGGTCCGGGACTCTGGAAACACCATATATTTT. Residues: CSVVRDSGNTIYF.

The V call is TRBV7-9, the J call TRBJ1-4; D not certain. Between the trimmed V and J ends, which lost 0 bases and 0 bases, there was a span of 5 bases. Germline CDR1 SEHNR, CDR2 FQNEAQ (reference sequence). This CDR3 has 15 residues. The CDR3 is CASSLARATNEKLFF. The CDR3 nucleotides read TGTGCCAGCAGCTTAGCCCGAGCAACTAATGAAAAACTGTTTTTT.

The CDR3 protein is CAIRQGSSGNTIYF. The DNA of the CDR3 is TGTGCCATCAGACAGGGGAGCTCTGGAAACACCATATATTTT. This chain links TRBV10-3 with TRBJ1-3, with 7 bases that match TRBD1. This CDR3 is built from 14 residues. Germline CDR1 reads ENHRY; CDR2 reads SYGVKD. V lost 6 bases and J lost 0; bases outside the gene matches: 2.

This clone appeared a few times. This chain joins TRBV4-3 and TRBJ1-2, with D tentatively TRBD1 (5 bases). The V gene's germline CDR1 is LGHNA and CDR2 YSLEER. The CDR3 contains 15 residues. V was trimmed by 1 base and J by 8 bases, leaving 17 bases between them. CDR3 DNA sequence: TGCGCCAGCAGCCAAGCAACCACAGGTGTACGGGGCTACACCTTC. Translating it yields CASSQATTGVRGYTF.

This clone was detected a few times. The V and J genes are TRBV4-3 and TRBJ1-1; no reliable D call. CDR1 and CDR2 (germline): LGHNA, YSLEER. CDR3 size: 14 residues. Trimming left V 1 base short and J 3 bases short, with 9 bases between. In DNA, the CDR3 is TGCGCCAGCAGCCAAGCCTCACGGGACACTGAAGCTTTCTTT. Residues: CASSQASRDTEAFF.

The chain carries TRBV4-3 and TRBJ1-2, with D hard to call. This CDR3 has 17 residues. Germline V CDR1 and CDR2: LGHNA, YSLEER. Trimming shortened V by 5 bases and J by 5 bases, and 24 bases separated the two germline ends. This chain's CDR3 is CASSERWAASSNYGYTF. DNA for the CDR3: TGCGCCAGCAGCGAAAGATGGGCAGCCTCTTCAAATTATGGCTACACCTTC.

The chain is built from TRBV14 and TRBJ2-1; TRBD2 might be the D (6 bases). The CDR3 runs 13 residues. V was shortened by 7 bases and J by 8 bases, with 15 bases between the two germline ends. Germline V gene lookup returns CDR1 SGHDN and CDR2 FVKESK. The CDR3 DNA follows: TGTGCCAGCACTCCAAGGGAGGTCGATGAGCAGTTCTTC. Amino acid sequence: CASTPREVDEQFF.

The gene calls are TRBV15 and TRBJ2-1, with TRBD1 as a possible D gene (6 bases). The V gene lost 5 bases and the J gene lost 4 bases, with 9 bases spanning the gap. The CDR3 runs to 13 residues. Germline lookup yields CDR1 LNHNV and CDR2 YYDKDF (reference sequence). CDR3: CATSGQLYNEQFF. The DNA of the CDR3 is TGTGCCACCAGCGGACAGCTGTACAATGAGCAGTTCTTC.

The rearrangement joins TRBV18 to TRBJ2-7, with 8 bases fitting TRBD1. After removal of 2 bases from V and 5 bases from J, the junction contained 5 bases not matched to a gene. The CDR3 is 14 amino acids. Germline CDR1 reads KGHSH; CDR2 reads LQKENI. Here the CDR3 reads CASSPGQGAHEQYF. The DNA of the CDR3 is TGTGCCAGCTCACCAGGGCAGGGGGCCCACGAGCAGTACTTC.

This chain joins TRBV18 and TRBJ2-1; TRBD1 agrees at 7 bases. Germline CDR1 reads KGHSH; CDR2 reads LQKENI. The CDR3 spans 14 residues. V was clipped by 3 bases and J by 5 bases; unmatched bases: 4. CDR3 DNA sequence: TGTGCCAGCTCACCCATGACAGGGAACAATGAGCAGTTCTTC. It encodes CASSPMTGNNEQFF.

The rearrangement uses TRBV5-1 and TRBJ2-6; D possibly corresponds to TRBD1 (5 bases). The germline V gene has CDR1 SGHRS and CDR2 YFSETQ. CDR3 length: 18 amino acids. V was pared by 4 bases and J by 0 bases, with 17 bases between. The CDR3 is CASSRSTDPLSGANVLTF. DNA for the CDR3: TGCGCCAGCAGCCGTTCGACAGACCCTCTCTCTGGGGCCAACGTCCTGACTTTC.

This clone was recorded a few times. The chain combines TRBV5-1 with TRBJ2-5, with 8 bases identical to TRBD1. The CDR3 runs to 16 residues. Germline V gene data show CDR1 as SGHRS and CDR2 as YFSETQ. The trim removed 0 bases at V and 2 bases at J, leaving 6 bases unmatched. The CDR3 coding sequence is TGCGCCAGCAGCTTGGGAACCGGGACAGGACAAGAGACCCAGTACTTC. It codes for CASSLGTGTGQETQYF.

V and J are TRBV4-1 and TRBJ1-2; D gene ambiguous. The CDR3 is 15 residues long. CDR1 is MGHRA, CDR2 YSYEKL, per germline. Trimming pared 0 bases from V and 8 bases from J, leaving 16 bases between. The CDR3 is CASSQEYTLRGGYTF. The CDR3, as DNA: TGCGCCAGCAGCCAAGAGTACACCTTGAGAGGAGGCTACACCTTC.

In this sample, this clone turned up a few times. The chain couples TRBV4-3 to TRBJ2-5, with 7 bases lining up with TRBD2. Germline V lookup: CDR1 LGHNA, CDR2 YSLEER. V lost 4 bases to trimming and J lost 6 bases; unmatched junction nucleotides: 11. CDR3 size: 15 residues. CDR3 coding DNA: TGCGCCAGCAGCCCAGGAGCGGGACGTTCGCAGACCCAGTACTTC. This codes for CASSPGAGRSQTQYF.

This sequence joins TRBV7-2 and TRBJ2-2; TRBD2 matches at 7 bases. Germline lookup yields CDR1 SGHTA and CDR2 FQGNSA. The V segment lost 5 bases and the J segment 7 bases; nucleotides outside the gene matches: 7. CDR3 length: 14 residues. The CDR3 bases are TGTGCCAGCAGCCCCCATCGGGGGGACGGGGAGCTGTTTTTT. It specifies CASSPHRGDGELFF.

This clone was seen more than once but under ten times. This chain links TRBV5-1 with TRBJ1-2; perhaps TRBD1 as D (5 bases). Germline V gene sequence: CDR1 SGHRS, CDR2 YFSETQ. The V end was cut by 4 bases, the J end by 4 bases, with 14 bases between. The CDR3 length is 14 residues. CDR3 nucleotides: TGCGCCAGCAGCATATCCAGGGTAACCTATGGCTACACCTTC. It is translated as CASSISRVTYGYTF. Full variable domain (missing parts from reference TRBV5-1 and TRBJ1-2): KAGVTQTPRYLIKTRGQQVTLSCSPISGHRSVSWYQQTPGQGLQFLFEYFSETQRNKGNFPGRFSGRQFSNSRSEMNVSTLELGDSALYLCASSISRVTYGYTFGSGTRLTVV.

The sample holds a few counts of this clone. The chain employs TRBV7-9 and TRBJ1-5, with D possibly matching TRBD1 (5 bases). Trimming shortened V by 3 bases and J by 7 bases, and 10 bases separated the two germline ends. Germline V gene sequence: CDR1 SEHNR, CDR2 FQNEAQ (reference sequence). The CDR3 has 13 residues. The CDR3 sequence is CASSLTGGQPQHF. In nucleotides, the CDR3 is TGTGCCAGCAGCTTGACCGGGGGGCAGCCCCAGCATTTT.

J is TRBJ2-6 and V is TRBV7-9; 7 nucleotides match TRBD1. The CDR3 is made up of 17 amino acids. Germline V lookup: CDR1 SEHNR, CDR2 FQNEAQ (reference sequence). Trimming removed 1 base from V and 1 base from J; junction bases left unmatched: 4. CDR3 region: CASSLGARGSGANVLTF. As DNA, the CDR3 is TGTGCCAGCAGCTTAGGGGCCAGGGGGTCTGGGGCCAACGTCCTGACTTTC.

This clone was seen more than once but under ten times. V is TRBV9 and J is TRBJ2-7; TRBD1 matches at 9 bases. Germline-derived CDR1 and CDR2 are SGDLS and YYNGEE. Trimming removed 3 bases from V and 0 bases from J; junction bases left unmatched: 4. The CDR3 sequence is 15 residues long. CDR3 sequence reads: CASSAGTGSSYEQYF. For the CDR3, the DNA is TGTGCCAGCAGCGCCGGGACAGGGAGCTCCTACGAGCAGTACTTC.

This clone was counted between two and nine times. The chain combines TRBV4-3 with TRBJ1-2; 9 positions agree with TRBD1. V gave up 4 bases and J gave up 4 bases; unmatched junction bases: 4. From germline, CDR1 is LGHNA and CDR2 YSLEER. This CDR3 has 14 residues. CDR3 DNA: TGCGCCAGCAGCCCTTGGACAGGGGCCTATGGCTACACCTTC. Its protein is CASSPWTGAYGYTF.

This clone was seen only a few times. The chain combines TRBV4-2 with TRBJ1-1, with TRBD1 as a possible D gene (5 bases). This CDR3 has 15 amino acids. V shed 4 bases and J shed 0 bases, with 12 bases lying between them. Germline V gene lookup returns CDR1 LGHNA and CDR2 YNFKEQ. CDR3 loop: CASSPGSPMNTEAFF. CDR3 DNA sequence: TGTGCCAGCAGCCCAGGGTCGCCCATGAACACTGAAGCTTTCTTT.

This chain links TRBV30 with TRBJ2-7, with 9 bases lining up with TRBD1. The CDR3 loop spans 14 amino acids. The J segment lost 5 bases and the V segment lost 0 bases, leaving 5 bases of the junction unmatched. Germline V lookup: CDR1 GTSNPN, CDR2 SVGIG (reference sequence). CDR3 protein: CAWSVPGQGDEQYF. For the CDR3, the DNA is TGTGCCTGGAGTGTGCCGGGACAGGGCGACGAGCAGTACTTC.

The chain couples TRBV29-1 to TRBJ1-1; 7 bases map to TRBD1. The CDR3 runs 17 residues. CDR1 SQVTM and CDR2 ANQGSEA come from the germline V gene. Trimming removed 1 base from V and 0 bases from J; junction bases left unmatched: 11. The CDR3 DNA sequence: TGCAGCGTTGAAGGGACAGTAGGGACAGATATGAACACTGAAGCTTTCTTT. Its translation: CSVEGTVGTDMNTEAFF.